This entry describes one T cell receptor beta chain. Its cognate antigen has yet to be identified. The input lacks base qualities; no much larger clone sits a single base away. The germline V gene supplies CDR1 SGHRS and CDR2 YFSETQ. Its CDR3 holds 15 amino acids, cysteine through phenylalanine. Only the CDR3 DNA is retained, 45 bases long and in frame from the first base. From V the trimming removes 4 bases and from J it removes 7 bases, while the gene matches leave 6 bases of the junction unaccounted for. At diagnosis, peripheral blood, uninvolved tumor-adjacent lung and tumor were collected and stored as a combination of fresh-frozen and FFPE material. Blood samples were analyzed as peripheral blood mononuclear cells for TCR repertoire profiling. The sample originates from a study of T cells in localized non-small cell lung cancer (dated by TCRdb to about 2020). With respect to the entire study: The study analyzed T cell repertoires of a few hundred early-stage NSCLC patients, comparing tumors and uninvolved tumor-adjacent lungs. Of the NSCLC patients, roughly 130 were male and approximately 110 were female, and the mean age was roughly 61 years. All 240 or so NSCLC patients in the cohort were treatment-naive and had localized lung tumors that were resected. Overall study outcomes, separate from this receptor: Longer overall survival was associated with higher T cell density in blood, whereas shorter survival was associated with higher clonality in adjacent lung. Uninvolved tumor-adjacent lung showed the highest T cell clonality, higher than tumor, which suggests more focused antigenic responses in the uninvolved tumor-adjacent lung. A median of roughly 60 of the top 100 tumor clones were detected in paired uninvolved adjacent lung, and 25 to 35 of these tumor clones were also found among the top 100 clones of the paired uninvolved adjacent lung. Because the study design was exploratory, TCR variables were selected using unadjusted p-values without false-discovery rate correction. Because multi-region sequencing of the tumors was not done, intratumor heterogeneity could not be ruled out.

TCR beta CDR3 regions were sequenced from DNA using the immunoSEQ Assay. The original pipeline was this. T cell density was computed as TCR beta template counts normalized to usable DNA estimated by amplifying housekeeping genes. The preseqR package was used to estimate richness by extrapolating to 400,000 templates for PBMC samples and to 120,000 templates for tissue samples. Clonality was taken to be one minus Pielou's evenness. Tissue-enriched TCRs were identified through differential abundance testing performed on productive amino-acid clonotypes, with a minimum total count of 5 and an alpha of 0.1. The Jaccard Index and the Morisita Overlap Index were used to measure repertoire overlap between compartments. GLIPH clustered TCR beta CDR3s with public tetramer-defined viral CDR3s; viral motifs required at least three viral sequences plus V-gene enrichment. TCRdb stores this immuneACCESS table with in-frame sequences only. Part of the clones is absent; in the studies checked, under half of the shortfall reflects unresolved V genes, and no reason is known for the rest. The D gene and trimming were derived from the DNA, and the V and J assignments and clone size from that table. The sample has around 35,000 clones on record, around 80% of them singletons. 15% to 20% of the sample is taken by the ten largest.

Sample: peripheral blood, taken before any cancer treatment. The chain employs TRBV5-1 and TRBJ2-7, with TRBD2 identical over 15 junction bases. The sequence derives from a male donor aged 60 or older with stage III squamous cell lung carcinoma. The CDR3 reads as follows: CASSAPGTSGREQYF. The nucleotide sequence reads TGCGCCAGCAGCGCGCCCGGGACTAGCGGGAGGGAGCAGTACTTC.